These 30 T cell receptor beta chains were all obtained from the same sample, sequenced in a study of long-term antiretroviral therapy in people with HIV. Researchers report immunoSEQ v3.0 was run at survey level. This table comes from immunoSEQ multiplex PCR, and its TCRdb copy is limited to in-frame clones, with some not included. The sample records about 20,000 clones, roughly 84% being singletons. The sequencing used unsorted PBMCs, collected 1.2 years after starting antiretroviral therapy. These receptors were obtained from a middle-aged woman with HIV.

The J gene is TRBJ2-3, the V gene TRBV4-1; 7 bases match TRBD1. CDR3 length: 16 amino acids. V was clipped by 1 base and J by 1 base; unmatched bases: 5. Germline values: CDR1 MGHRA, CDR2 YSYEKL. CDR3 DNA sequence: TGCGCCAGCAGCCAAGGGGACAGTGCTGGCACAGATACGCAGTATTTT. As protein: CASSQGDSAGTDTQYF.

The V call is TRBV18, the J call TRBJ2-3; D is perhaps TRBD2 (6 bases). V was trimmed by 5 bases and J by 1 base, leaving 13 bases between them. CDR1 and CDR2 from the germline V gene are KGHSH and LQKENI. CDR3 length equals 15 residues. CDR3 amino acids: CASSGWRDGTDTQYF. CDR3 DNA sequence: TGTGCCAGCTCAGGGTGGAGGGACGGCACAGATACGCAGTATTTT.

The CDR3 sequence: CASSDSGSPYNEQFF. DNA of the CDR3: TGTGCCAGCAGCGATAGCGGGAGCCCCTACAATGAGCAGTTCTTC. The V call is TRBV9, the J call TRBJ2-1; 9 bases are a match to TRBD2. The CDR3 runs to 15 residues. Per germline, CDR1 SGDLS and CDR2 YYNGEE. V trimming: 3 bases; J trimming: 2 bases; junction bases outside the gene matches: 3.

The CDR3, as DNA: TGTGCCAGCAGCTTAGCCCCGGGACAGGGGACCTACGAGCAGTACTTC. It specifies CASSLAPGQGTYEQYF. This chain joins TRBV11-2 and TRBJ2-7; 10 bases fit TRBD1. Looked up from germline, CDR1 is SGHAT and CDR2 is FQNNGV. The CDR3 covers 16 residues. Trimming removed 1 base from V and 2 bases from J; junction bases left unmatched: 5.

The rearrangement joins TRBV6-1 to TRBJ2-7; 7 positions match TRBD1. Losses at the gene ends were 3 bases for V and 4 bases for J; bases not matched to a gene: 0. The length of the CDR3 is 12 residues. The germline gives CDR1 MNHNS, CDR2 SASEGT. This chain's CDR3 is CASSEDRYEQYF. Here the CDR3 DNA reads TGTGCCAGCAGTGAGGACAGGTACGAGCAGTACTTC.

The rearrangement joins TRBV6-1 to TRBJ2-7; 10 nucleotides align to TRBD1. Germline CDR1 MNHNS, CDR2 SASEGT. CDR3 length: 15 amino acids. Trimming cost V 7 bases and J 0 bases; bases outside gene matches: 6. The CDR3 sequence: CASTRGTGASYEQYF. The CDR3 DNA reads TGTGCCAGCACACGGGGGACAGGGGCCTCCTACGAGCAGTACTTC.

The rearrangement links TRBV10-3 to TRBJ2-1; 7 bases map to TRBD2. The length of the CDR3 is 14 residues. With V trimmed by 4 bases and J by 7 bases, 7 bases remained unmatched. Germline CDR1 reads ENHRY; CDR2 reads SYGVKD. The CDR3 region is CAISVARELNEQFF. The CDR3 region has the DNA TGTGCCATCAGTGTTGCGCGGGAGTTGAATGAGCAGTTCTTC.

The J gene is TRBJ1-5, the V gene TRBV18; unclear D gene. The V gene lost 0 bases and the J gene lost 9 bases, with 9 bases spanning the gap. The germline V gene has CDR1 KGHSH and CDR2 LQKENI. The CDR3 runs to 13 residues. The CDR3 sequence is CASSPPVGLPQHF. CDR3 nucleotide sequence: TGTGCCAGCTCACCACCCGTGGGCCTGCCCCAGCATTTT.

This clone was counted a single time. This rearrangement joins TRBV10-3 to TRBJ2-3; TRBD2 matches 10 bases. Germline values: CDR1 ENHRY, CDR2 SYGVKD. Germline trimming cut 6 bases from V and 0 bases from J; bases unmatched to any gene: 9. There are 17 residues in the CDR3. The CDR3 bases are TGTGCCATCAGATCTAGCGGGAGACTCAGTAGCACAGATACGCAGTATTTT. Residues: CAIRSSGRLSSTDTQYF.

CDR3 DNA: TGTGCCAGCAGTTATAATAGGGCGGGCGGGGAGCTGTTTTTT. Translation gives CASSYNRAGGELFF. The V and J genes are TRBV6-5 and TRBJ2-2; D perhaps matches TRBD2 (5 bases). V was cut by 3 bases and J by 7 bases, with 12 bases left in between. Germline V lookup: CDR1 MNHEY, CDR2 SVGAGI. The CDR3 loop spans 14 amino acids.

The CDR3 sequence is CASTSGTGGNEKLFF. In DNA, the CDR3 is TGTGCCAGCACCTCAGGCACAGGGGGGAACGAAAAACTGTTTTTT. The rearrangement links TRBV6-1 to TRBJ1-4, with TRBD1 identical over 8 bases. V shed 7 bases and J 8 bases; nucleotides not matched to a gene: 12. Germline CDR1 is MNHNS and CDR2 is SASEGT. This CDR3 contains 15 residues.

The CDR3 DNA is TGTGCCAGCAGTTTAGACACGGGGTCCTACGAGCAGTACTTC. This encodes CASSLDTGSYEQYF. The chain couples TRBV28 to TRBJ2-7, with D maybe TRBD2 (5 bases). Germline CDR1 is MDHEN and CDR2 is SYDVKM. Trimming took off 2 bases at V and 1 base at J, with 9 bases between the two ends. CDR3 length: 14 amino acids.

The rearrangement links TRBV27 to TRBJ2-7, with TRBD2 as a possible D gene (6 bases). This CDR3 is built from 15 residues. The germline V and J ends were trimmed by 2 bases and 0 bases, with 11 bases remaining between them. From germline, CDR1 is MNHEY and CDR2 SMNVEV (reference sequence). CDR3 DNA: TGTGCCAGCAGTTTAGGCGCGGGAAGCTCCTACGAGCAGTACTTC. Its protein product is CASSLGAGSSYEQYF.

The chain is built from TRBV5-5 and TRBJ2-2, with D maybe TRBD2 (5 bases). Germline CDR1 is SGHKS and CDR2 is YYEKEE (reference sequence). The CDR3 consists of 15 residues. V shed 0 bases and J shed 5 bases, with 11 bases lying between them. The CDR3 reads CASSLGLTETGELFF. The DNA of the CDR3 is TGTGCCAGCAGCTTGGGACTAACTGAAACCGGGGAGCTGTTTTTT.

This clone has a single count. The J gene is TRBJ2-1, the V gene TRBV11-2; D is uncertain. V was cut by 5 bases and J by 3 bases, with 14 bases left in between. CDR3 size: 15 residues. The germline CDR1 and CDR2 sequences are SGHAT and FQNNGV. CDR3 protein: CASSLGRSLYNEQFF. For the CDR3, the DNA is TGTGCCAGCAGCCTGGGCCGATCGCTCTACAATGAGCAGTTCTTC. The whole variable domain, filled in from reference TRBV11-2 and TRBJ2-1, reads EAGVAQSPRYKIIEKRQSVAFWCNPISGHATLYWYQQILGQGPKLLIQFQNNGVVDDSQLPKDRFSAERLKGVDSTLKIQPAKLEDSAVYLCASSLGRSLYNEQFFGPGTRLTVL.

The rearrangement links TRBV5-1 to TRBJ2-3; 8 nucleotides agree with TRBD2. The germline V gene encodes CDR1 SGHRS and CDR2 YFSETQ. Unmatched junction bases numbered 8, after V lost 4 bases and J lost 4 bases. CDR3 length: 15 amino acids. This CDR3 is CASSESGLGPDTQYF. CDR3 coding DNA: TGCGCCAGCAGCGAATCGGGACTAGGGCCAGATACGCAGTATTTT.

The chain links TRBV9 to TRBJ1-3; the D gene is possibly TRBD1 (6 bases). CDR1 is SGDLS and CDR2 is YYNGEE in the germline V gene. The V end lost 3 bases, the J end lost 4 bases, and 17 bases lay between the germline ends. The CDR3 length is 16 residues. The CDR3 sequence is CASSEDPGAGGNTIYF. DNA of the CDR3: TGTGCCAGCAGCGAGGACCCGGGGGCGGGAGGAAACACCATATATTTT.

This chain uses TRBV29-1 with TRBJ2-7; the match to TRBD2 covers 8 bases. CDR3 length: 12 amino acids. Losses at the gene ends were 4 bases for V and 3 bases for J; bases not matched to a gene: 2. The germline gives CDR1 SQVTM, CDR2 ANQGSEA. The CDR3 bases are TGCAGCGTTGTGCTAGCGGGCTACGAGCAGTACTTC. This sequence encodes CSVVLAGYEQYF.

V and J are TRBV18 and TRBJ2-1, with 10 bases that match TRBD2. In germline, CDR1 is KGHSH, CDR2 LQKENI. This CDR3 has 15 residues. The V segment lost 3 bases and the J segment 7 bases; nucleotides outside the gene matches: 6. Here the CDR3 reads CASSPPSGRGNEQFF. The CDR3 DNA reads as TGTGCCAGCTCACCCCCTAGCGGGAGAGGGAATGAGCAGTTCTTC.

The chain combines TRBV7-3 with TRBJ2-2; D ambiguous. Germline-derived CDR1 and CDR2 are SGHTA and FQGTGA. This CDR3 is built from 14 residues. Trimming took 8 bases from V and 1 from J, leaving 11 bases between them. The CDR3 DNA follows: TGTGCCAGCGGCACCGGAGAGAACACCGGGGAGCTGTTTTTT. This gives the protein CASGTGENTGELFF. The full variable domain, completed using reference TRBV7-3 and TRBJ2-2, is GAGVSQTPSNKVTEKGKYVELRCDPISGHTALYWYRQSLGQGPEFLIYFQGTGAADDSGLPNDRFFAVRPEGSVSTLKIQRTERGDSAVYLCASGTGENTGELFFGEGSRLTVL.

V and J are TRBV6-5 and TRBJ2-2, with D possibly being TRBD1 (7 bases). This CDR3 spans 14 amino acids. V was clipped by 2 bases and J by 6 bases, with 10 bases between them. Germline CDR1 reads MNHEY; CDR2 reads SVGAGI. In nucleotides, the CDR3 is TGTGCCAGCAGTTACGTCAGGGGGGCCGGGGAGCTGTTTTTT. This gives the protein CASSYVRGAGELFF.

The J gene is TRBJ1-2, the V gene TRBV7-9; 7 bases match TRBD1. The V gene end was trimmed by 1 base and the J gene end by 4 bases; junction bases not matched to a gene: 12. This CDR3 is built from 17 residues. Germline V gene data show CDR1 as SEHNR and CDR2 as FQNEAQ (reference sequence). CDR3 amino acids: CASSLGSGGSKPYGYTF. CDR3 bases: TGTGCCAGCAGCTTAGGCTCAGGGGGTTCTAAGCCCTATGGCTACACCTTC.

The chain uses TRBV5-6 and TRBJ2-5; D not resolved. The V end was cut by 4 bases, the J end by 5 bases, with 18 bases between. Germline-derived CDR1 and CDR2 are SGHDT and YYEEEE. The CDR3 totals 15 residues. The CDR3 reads CASSNGITDGETQYF. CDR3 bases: TGTGCCAGCAGCAACGGAATAACAGACGGCGAGACCCAGTACTTC.

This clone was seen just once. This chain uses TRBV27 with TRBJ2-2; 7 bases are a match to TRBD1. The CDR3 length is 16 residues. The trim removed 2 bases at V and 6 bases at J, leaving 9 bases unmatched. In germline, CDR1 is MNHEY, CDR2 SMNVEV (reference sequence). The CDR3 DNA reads TGTGCCAGCAGTTTACCGGGGACAGTCCCCCCCGGGGAGCTGTTTTTT. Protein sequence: CASSLPGTVPPGELFF.

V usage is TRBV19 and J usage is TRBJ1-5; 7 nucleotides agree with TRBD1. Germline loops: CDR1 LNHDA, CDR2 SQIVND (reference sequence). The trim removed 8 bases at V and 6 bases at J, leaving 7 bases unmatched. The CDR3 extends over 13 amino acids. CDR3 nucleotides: TGTGCCAGTGGGGACAGTTTGAGTCAGCCCCAGCATTTT. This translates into CASGDSLSQPQHF. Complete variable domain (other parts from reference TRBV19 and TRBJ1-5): DGGITQSPKYLFRKEGQNVTLSCEQNLNHDAMYWYRQDPGQGLRLIYYSQIVNDFQKGDIAEGYSVSREKKESFPLTVTSAQKNPTAFYLCASGDSLSQPQHFGDGTRLSIL.

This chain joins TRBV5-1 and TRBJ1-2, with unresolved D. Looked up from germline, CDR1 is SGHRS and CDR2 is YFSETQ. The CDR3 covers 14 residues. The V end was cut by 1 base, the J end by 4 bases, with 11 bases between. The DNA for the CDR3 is TGCGCCAGCAGCTTGAATGAAGGTAGCTATGGCTACACCTTC. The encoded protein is CASSLNEGSYGYTF. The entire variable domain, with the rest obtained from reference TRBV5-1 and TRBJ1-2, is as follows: KAGVTQTPRYLIKTRGQQVTLSCSPISGHRSVSWYQQTPGQGLQFLFEYFSETQRNKGNFPGRFSGRQFSNSRSEMNVSTLELGDSALYLCASSLNEGSYGYTFGSGTRLTVV.

The CDR3 region is CASTSLRGGQPQHF. In nucleotides, the CDR3 is TGTGCCAGCACCTCCCTGAGGGGCGGTCAGCCCCAGCATTTT. The chain has TRBV2 and TRBJ1-5, with TRBD1 as a possible D gene (5 bases). This CDR3 is built from 14 residues. Germline CDR1 is SNHLY and CDR2 is FYNNEI. The V end was cut by 7 bases, the J end by 6 bases, with 16 bases between. Supplemented by reference TRBV2 and TRBJ1-5, the full variable domain reads EPEVTQTPSHQVTQMGQEVILRCVPISNHLYFYWYRQILGQKVEFLVSFYNNEISEKSEIFDDQFSVERPDGSNFTLKIRSTKLEDSAMYFCASTSLRGGQPQHFGDGTRLSIL.

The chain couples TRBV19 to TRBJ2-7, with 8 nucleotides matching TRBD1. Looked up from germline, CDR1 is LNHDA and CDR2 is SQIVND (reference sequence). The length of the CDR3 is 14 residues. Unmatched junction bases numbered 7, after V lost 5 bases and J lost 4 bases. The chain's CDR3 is CASSDTGGMYEQYF. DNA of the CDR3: TGTGCCAGTAGTGATACAGGGGGGATGTACGAGCAGTACTTC.

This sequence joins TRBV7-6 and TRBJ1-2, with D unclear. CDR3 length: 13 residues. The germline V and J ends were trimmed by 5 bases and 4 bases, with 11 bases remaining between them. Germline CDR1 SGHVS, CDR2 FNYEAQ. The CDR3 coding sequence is TGTGCCAGCAGCGGTCACCGGGCCTATGGCTACACCTTC. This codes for CASSGHRAYGYTF. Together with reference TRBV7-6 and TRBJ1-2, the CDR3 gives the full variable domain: GAGVSQSPRYKVTKRGQDVALRCDPISGHVSLYWYRQALGQGPEFLTYFNYEAQQDKSGLPNDRFSAERPEGSISTLTIQRTEQRDSAMYRCASSGHRAYGYTFGSGTRLTVV.

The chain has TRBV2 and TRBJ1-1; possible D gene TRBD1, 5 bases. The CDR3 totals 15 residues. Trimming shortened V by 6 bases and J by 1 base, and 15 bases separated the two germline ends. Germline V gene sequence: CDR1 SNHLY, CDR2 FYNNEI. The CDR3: CASSELGVENTEAFF. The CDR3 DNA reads TGTGCCAGCAGCGAGCTGGGGGTTGAGAACACTGAAGCTTTCTTT.